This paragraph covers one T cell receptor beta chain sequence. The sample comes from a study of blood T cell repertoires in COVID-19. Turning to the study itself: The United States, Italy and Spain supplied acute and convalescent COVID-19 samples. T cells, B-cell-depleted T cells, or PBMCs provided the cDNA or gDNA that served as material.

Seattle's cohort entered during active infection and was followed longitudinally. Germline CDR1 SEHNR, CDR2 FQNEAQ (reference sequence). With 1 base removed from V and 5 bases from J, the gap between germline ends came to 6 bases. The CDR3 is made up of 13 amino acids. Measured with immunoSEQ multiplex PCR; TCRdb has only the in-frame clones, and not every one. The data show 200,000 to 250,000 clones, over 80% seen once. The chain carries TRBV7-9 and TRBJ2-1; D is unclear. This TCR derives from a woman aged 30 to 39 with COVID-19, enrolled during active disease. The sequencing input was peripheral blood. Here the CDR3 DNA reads TGTGCCAGCAGCTTAGATCACAACAATGAGCAGTTCTTC. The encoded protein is CASSLDHNNEQFF.